This T cell receptor beta chain was identified during a study of post-analysis software for immune sequencing data. Background on the study: The study covered relapsing-remitting, secondary progressive and progressive-relapsing courses of multiple sclerosis.

Turning to this clonotype: No antigen is known for it.

Unique-molecular-identifier-tagged TCR beta cDNA libraries were used. It was from about 0.98 to 11 million T cells that 500,000 or so cDNA molecules came. From the PCR reads, TCRdb called clonotypes with MiXCR, one entry per CDR3 protein. The sample consists of some 260,000 distinct CDR3 sequences, about 38% of them appearing once. Whole-study results and caveats: Those with multiple sclerosis, the patient group, showed significantly lower normalized Chao1 diversity than controls.

This clonotype originated in a girl between 5 and 17 years old with multiple sclerosis. The source material was blood.

The CDR3 spells CASSLYLGHFTDTQYF. The CDR3 DNA follows: TGTGCCAGCAGCCTATACTTGGGGCATTTCACAGATACGCAGTATTTT. The genes are TRBV27 and TRBJ2-3, with a weak D call TRBD1 (5 bases). The CDR3 totals 16 residues. Trimming removed 6 bases at V and 2 bases at J, with 18 bases between. Germline assignment: CDR1 MNHEY and CDR2 SMNVEV (reference sequence).